The 2 T cell receptor beta chains presented below share a single source sample, sequenced in a study of blood T cell repertoires in COVID-19. This table comes from immunoSEQ multiplex PCR, and its TCRdb copy is limited to in-frame clones, with some not included. The data hold roughly 390,000 clones, with around 85% observed a single time. The material sequenced was peripheral blood. The receptors stem from a woman aged 18-29 years with acute or convalescent COVID-19.

This clone was observed once. The DNA for the CDR3 is TGTGCCAGCTCACCATACTTGAGGGAGGGGTACGAGCAGTACTTC. Translated: CASSPYLREGYEQYF. This chain connects TRBV18 to TRBJ2-7; 7 bases are a match to TRBD2. The V segment lost 2 bases and the J segment 4 bases; nucleotides outside the gene matches: 8. This CDR3 is 15 amino acids long. The V gene's germline CDR1 is KGHSH and CDR2 LQKENI.

CDR3 sequence (DNA): TGCGCCAGCAGCCAATTTTCACCCCAGAACAGCGGGAAGGGTACCGGGGAGCTGTTTTTT. This encodes CASSQFSPQNSGKGTGELFF. The chain has TRBV4-1 and TRBJ2-2; 7 bases align to TRBD2. Looked up from germline, CDR1 is MGHRA and CDR2 is YSYEKL. The CDR3 extends over 20 amino acids. Trimming at V came to 2 bases and at J to 5 bases, leaving 20 bases not matched to a gene.